Each of the 14 T cell receptor beta chains below was sequenced from the same sample in a study of T cells in Graves' hyperthyroidism and ophthalmopathy. RNA transcripts gave rise to amplified TCR beta CDR3 regions. RT-PCR in the first round (using the HTBI primer set) targeted the TCR CDR3. One entry per CDR3 protein results from TCRdb running MiXCR on the multiplex PCR reads. Among under 650,000 distinct CDR3 sequences listed, roughly 17% were seen once. Sequencing was performed on blood. These receptors all stem from a woman aged 25 to 39 with Graves' hyperthyroidism.

This clonotype was seen repeatedly, ten times or more. The junction departs from germline at one end; a sequencing error may be responsible. This CDR3 is CASSLEGTYNEQFF. CDR3 in DNA: TGTGCCAGCAGCTTAGAGGGAACCTACAATGAGCAGTTCTTC. The V gene is TRBV12-3 or TRBV12-4, the J gene TRBJ2-1, with D possibly TRBD2 on 5 matching bases. CDR3 length equals 14 residues.

This clonotype was seen many times. V and J are TRBV7-2 and TRBJ2-3; 11 bases fit TRBD1. Germline V gives CDR1 SGHTA, CDR2 FQGNSA. The CDR3 is 16 amino acids. V dropped 1 base and J dropped 3; count of bases not matched to a gene: 3. CDR3 DNA sequence: TGTGCCAGCAGCTTAGGGGGGACAGGGGGGACAGATACGCAGTATTTT. Amino acids: CASSLGGTGGTDTQYF.

V and J are TRBV6-1 and TRBJ2-7; 7 positions match TRBD1. Trimming removed 2 bases from V and 5 bases from J; junction bases left unmatched: 9. Germline-derived CDR1 and CDR2 are MNHNS and SASEGT. This CDR3 comprises 15 residues. The CDR3 reads CASSERGQPLNEQYF. The CDR3 DNA reads TGTGCCAGCAGTGAACGGGGACAGCCTCTCAACGAGCAGTACTTC.

This clonotype has a handful of counts. The DNA of the CDR3 is TGTGCCAGCAGCCCATTGCCGGGACAGGGAGCCTACGAGCAGTACTTC. Its translation: CASSPLPGQGAYEQYF. This chain links TRBV6-2 or TRBV6-3 with TRBJ2-7; 9 bases match TRBD1. Germline V gene data show CDR1 as MNHEY and CDR2 as SVGEGT. V trimming: 6 bases; J trimming: 2 bases; junction bases outside the gene matches: 11. The CDR3 is 16 amino acids.

The chain employs TRBV7-8 and TRBJ1-2; no clear D. CDR1 is SGHVS, CDR2 FQNEAQ, per germline. V was cut by 5 bases and J by 5 bases, with 12 bases left in between. CDR3 length equals 13 residues. The CDR3 protein is CASSTYVHYGYTF. In DNA, the CDR3 is TGTGCCAGCAGCACCTACGTGCATTATGGCTACACCTTC.

This clonotype was observed many times. The chain uses TRBV28 and TRBJ2-7; 7 bases line up with TRBD1. Germline trimming cut 7 bases from V and 6 bases from J; bases unmatched to any gene: 15. From germline, CDR1 is MDHEN and CDR2 SYDVKM. The length of the CDR3 is 15 residues. CDR3 sequence (DNA): TGTGCCAGCAACTCTAACAGGGGCGGAATACGCGAGCAGTACTTC. Amino acids: CASNSNRGGIREQYF.

This clonotype was seen many times. At one end the junction does not follow the germline gene, possibly because of a read error. The rearrangement links TRBV7-2 to TRBJ1-2; possible D gene TRBD1, 6 bases. The CDR3 sequence is 14 residues long. Germline V lookup: CDR1 SGHTA, CDR2 FQGNSA. Written as DNA, the CDR3 is TGTGCCAGCAGCTCGGGGGGGGCGAACTCTGGCTACACCTTC. Translated: CASSSGGANSGYTF.

The chain recombines TRBV5-1 with TRBJ1-1; 10 nucleotides align to TRBD1. The trim removed 3 bases at V and 3 bases at J, leaving 5 bases unmatched. This CDR3 is 15 amino acids long. CDR1 SGHRS and CDR2 YFSETQ come from the germline V gene. Here the CDR3 DNA reads TGCGCCAGCAGCTCCCGGACAGGGGGAGACACTGAAGCTTTCTTT. Translation: CASSSRTGGDTEAFF.

This clonotype was detected ten times or more. V and J are TRBV28 and TRBJ1-2; D gene uncertain. The V and J ends lost 5 bases and 4 bases respectively, with 11 bases between them. CDR1 and CDR2 (germline): MDHEN, SYDVKM. This CDR3 is 13 amino acids long. CDR3 sequence (DNA): TGTGCCAGCAGTCCAGACGGTCCCTATGGCTACACCTTC. Its translation is CASSPDGPYGYTF.

This clonotype was recorded at least ten times. V is TRBV5-1 and J is TRBJ2-1; 10 bases are shared with TRBD2. CDR1 is SGHRS, CDR2 YFSETQ, per germline. The CDR3 has 15 amino acids. With V trimmed by 7 bases and J by 10 bases, 14 bases remained unmatched. The CDR3 coding sequence is TGCGCCAGCCGATACCTAGCGGGAGCTGGGGGCGAGCAGTTCTTC. This gives the protein CASRYLAGAGGEQFF.

Points on this clonotype: The CDR3 does not close with the conserved phenylalanine or tryptophan, likely indicating a read error. CDR3 sequence reads: CASSPNSGGSTYEQYL. CDR3 nucleotides: TGTGCCAGCAGCCCAAACTCCGGGGGGTCTACCTACGAGCAGTACCTC. The chain combines TRBV5-6 with TRBJ2-7, with TRBD2 matching 7 bases. Germline loops: CDR1 SGHDT, CDR2 YYEEEE. The J segment lost 2 bases and the V segment lost 4 bases, leaving 12 bases of the junction unmatched. The CDR3 extends over 16 amino acids.

This clonotype was picked up many times. The chain is built from TRBV5-6 and TRBJ1-1; no reliable D call. Germline-derived CDR1 and CDR2 are SGHDT and YYEEEE. The CDR3 consists of 12 residues. V was clipped by 0 bases and J by 7 bases, with 7 bases between them. The CDR3 spells CASSLGTDEAFF. CDR3 bases: TGTGCCAGCAGCTTGGGGACGGATGAAGCTTTCTTT.

This chain joins TRBV2 and TRBJ2-2, with 11 bases aligning to TRBD2. V lost 6 bases and J lost 7; bases outside the gene matches: 4. This CDR3 contains 14 residues. Germline V gene lookup returns CDR1 SNHLY and CDR2 FYNNEI. The CDR3 spells CASRPSGRHGELFF. DNA for the CDR3: TGTGCCAGCAGACCTAGCGGGAGGCACGGGGAGCTGTTTTTT. Full variable domain (rest looked up from reference TRBV2 and TRBJ2-2): EPEVTQTPSHQVTQMGQEVILRCVPISNHLYFYWYRQILGQKVEFLVSFYNNEISEKSEIFDDQFSVERPDGSNFTLKIRSTKLEDSAMYFCASRPSGRHGELFFGEGSRLTVL.

The table lists this clonotype with many counts. The V and J genes are TRBV28 and TRBJ2-3; 7 bases align to TRBD2. This CDR3 has 17 amino acids. Germline V gene sequence: CDR1 MDHEN, CDR2 SYDVKM. With 9 bases clipped from V and 2 bases from J, the junction kept 17 bases outside the gene matches. DNA for the CDR3: TGTGCCAGTCATCCGGGACTAAAAGTACCTACCACAGATACGCAGTATTTT. Translation gives CASHPGLKVPTTDTQYF.